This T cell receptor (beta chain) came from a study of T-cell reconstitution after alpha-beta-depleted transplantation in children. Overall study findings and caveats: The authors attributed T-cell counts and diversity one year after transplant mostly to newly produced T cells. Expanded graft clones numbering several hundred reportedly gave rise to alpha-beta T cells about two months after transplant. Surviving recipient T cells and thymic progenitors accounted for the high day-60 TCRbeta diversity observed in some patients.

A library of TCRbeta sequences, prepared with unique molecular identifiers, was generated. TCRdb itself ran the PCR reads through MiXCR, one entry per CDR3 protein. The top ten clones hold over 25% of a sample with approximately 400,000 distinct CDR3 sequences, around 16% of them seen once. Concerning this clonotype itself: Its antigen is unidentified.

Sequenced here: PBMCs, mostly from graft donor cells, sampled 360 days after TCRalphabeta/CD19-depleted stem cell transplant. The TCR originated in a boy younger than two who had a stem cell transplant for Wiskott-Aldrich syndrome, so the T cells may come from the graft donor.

The CDR3 sequence: CASSFVRGQETQYF. Written as DNA, the CDR3 is TGTGCCAGCAGTTTCGTCAGAGGGCAAGAGACCCAGTACTTC. The chain combines TRBV27 with TRBJ2-5, with TRBD2 as a possible D gene (5 bases). CDR1 is MNHEY, CDR2 SMNVEV, per germline (reference sequence). Trimming removed 3 bases from V and 2 bases from J, with 10 bases in between. CDR3 length: 14 residues.